This TCR beta chain emerged from a study of shared clonotypes between healthy human individuals. Naive CD8 cells comprised CD45RO-negative, CCR7-positively selected cells, excluding terminally differentiated effector memory CD45RA+ cells. It was across several immunoSEQ plates that each subset's genomic DNA was evenly split. Measured with immunoSEQ multiplex PCR; TCRdb has only the in-frame clones, and not every one. This sample carries around 580,000 clones, roughly 98% of them seen once, and the ten largest clones take 0.25% to 0.35%. The material sequenced was naive CD8+ T cells sorted from blood. This TCR came from a young man in good health.

CDR3 nucleotide sequence: TGTGCCAGCAGCTCCCAGGGATCTGGAAACACCATATATTTT. As protein: CASSSQGSGNTIYF. The J gene is TRBJ1-3, the V gene TRBV13; perhaps TRBD1 as D (5 bases). The V end lost 4 bases, the J end lost 1 base, and 8 bases lay between the germline ends. Germline V gene data show CDR1 as PRHDT and CDR2 as FYEKMQ (reference sequence). The CDR3 consists of 14 residues.